This passage covers 4 T cell receptor beta chains from one sample sequenced in a study of blood T cell repertoires in COVID-19. Measured with immunoSEQ multiplex PCR; TCRdb has only the in-frame clones, and not every one. The data contain 84,000 or so clones, about 77% of them seen just once; the ten biggest clones take up about 6%. Sequenced sample: peripheral blood. The receptors derive from a man between 70 and 80 years old with COVID-19, enrolled during active disease.

The V call is TRBV5-4, the J call TRBJ2-1; 8 positions match TRBD1. The CDR3 has 16 amino acids. The V gene end was trimmed by 4 bases and the J gene end by 2 bases; junction bases not matched to a gene: 8. Germline CDR1 reads SGHNT; CDR2 reads YYREEE (reference sequence). The CDR3: CASSRSTGGPYNEQFF. CDR3 coding DNA: TGTGCCAGCAGCCGTTCAACAGGGGGACCCTACAATGAGCAGTTCTTC.

This chain connects TRBV6-5 to TRBJ1-5; the D is unclear. V shed 2 bases and J shed 6 bases, with 8 bases lying between them. CDR1 MNHEY and CDR2 SVGAGI come from the germline V gene. CDR3 length equals 13 residues. The CDR3 protein is CASSYAVGQPQHF. The CDR3 nucleotides are TGTGCCAGCAGTTACGCGGTGGGTCAGCCCCAGCATTTT.

This clone has only a few counts. V is TRBV7-9 and J is TRBJ1-1; D possibly corresponds to TRBD1 (6 bases). This CDR3 has 13 amino acids. Deletions cut 7 bases from V and 3 bases from J, with 12 bases between. CDR1 SEHNR and CDR2 FQNEAQ come from the germline V gene (reference sequence). This CDR3 reads CASISGQYTEAFF. The CDR3 DNA reads as TGTGCCAGCATCTCGGGACAATACACTGAAGCTTTCTTT.

The chain has TRBV28 and TRBJ1-4, with D hard to call. V gave up 6 bases and J gave up 4 bases, with 12 bases separating them. Germline CDR1 and CDR2: MDHEN and SYDVKM. The CDR3 length is 14 residues. As DNA, the CDR3 is TGTGCCAGCAGCCGTAGCGGTTATAATGAAAAACTGTTTTTT. The encoded protein is CASSRSGYNEKLFF. The full variable domain, rest sourced from reference TRBV28 and TRBJ1-4, is DVKVTQSSRYLVKRTGEKVFLECVQDMDHENMFWYRQDPGLGLRLIYFSYDVKMKEKGDIPEGYSVSREKKERFSLILESASTNQTSMYLCASSRSGYNEKLFFGSGTQLSVL.